The next 2 T cell receptor beta chains were all read from a single sample in a study of blood T cell repertoires in COVID-19. The data were produced by immunoSEQ multiplex PCR, yet TCRdb's version contains in-frame clones alone and is incomplete. The data show around 140,000 clones, approximately 87% seen once. The material sequenced was peripheral blood. These receptors originate from a woman aged 45-65 years with active or convalescent COVID-19.

V gene TRBV18 combines with J gene TRBJ2-4, with D possibly TRBD2 on 6 matching bases. The CDR3 is 13 residues long. The germline CDR1 and CDR2 sequences are KGHSH and LQKENI. V lost 3 bases and J 9 bases, leaving 12 bases between the germline ends. CDR3 sequence reads: CASSPGGVGIQYF. The CDR3, as DNA: TGTGCCAGCTCACCGGGGGGTGTGGGCATTCAGTACTTC.

The chain uses TRBV29-1 and TRBJ2-1; 7 nucleotides line up with TRBD1. With 7 bases clipped from V and 2 bases from J, the junction kept 11 bases outside the gene matches. From germline, CDR1 is SQVTM and CDR2 ANQGSEA. This CDR3 contains 15 residues. The CDR3 DNA sequence: TGCAGCGCCAGGGGTCAGGGGGATACCTACAATGAGCAGTTCTTC. Residues: CSARGQGDTYNEQFF.